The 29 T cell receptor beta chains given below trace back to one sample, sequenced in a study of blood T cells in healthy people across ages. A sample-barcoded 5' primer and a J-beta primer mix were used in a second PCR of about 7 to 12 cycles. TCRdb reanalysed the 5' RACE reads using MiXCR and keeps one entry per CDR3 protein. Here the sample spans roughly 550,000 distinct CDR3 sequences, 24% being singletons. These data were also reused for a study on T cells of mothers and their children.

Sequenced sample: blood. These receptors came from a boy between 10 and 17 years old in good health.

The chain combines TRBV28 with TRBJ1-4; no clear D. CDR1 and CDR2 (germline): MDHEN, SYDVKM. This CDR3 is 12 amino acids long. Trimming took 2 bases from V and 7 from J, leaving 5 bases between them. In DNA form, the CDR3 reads TGTGCCAGCAGTTTAAGACCTGAAAAACTGTTTTTT. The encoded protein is CASSLRPEKLFF. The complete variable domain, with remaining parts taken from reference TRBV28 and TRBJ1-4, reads DVKVTQSSRYLVKRTGEKVFLECVQDMDHENMFWYRQDPGLGLRLIYFSYDVKMKEKGDIPEGYSVSREKKERFSLILESASTNQTSMYLCASSLRPEKLFFGSGTQLSVL.

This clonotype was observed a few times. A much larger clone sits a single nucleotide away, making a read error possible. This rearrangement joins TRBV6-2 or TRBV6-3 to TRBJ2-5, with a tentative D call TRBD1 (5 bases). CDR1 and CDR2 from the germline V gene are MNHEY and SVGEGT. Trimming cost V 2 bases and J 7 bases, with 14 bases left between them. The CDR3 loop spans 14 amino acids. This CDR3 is CASSYVRDRATQYF. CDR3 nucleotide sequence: TGTGCCAGCAGTTACGTCAGGGATAGGGCGACCCAGTACTTC.

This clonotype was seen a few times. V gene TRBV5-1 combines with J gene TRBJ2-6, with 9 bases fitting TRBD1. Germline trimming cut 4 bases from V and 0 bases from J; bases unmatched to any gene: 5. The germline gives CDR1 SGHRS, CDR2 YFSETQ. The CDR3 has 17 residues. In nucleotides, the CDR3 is TGCGCCAGCAGCAACCGACAGGGGGGCTCTGGGGCCAACGTCCTGACTTTC. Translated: CASSNRQGGSGANVLTF.

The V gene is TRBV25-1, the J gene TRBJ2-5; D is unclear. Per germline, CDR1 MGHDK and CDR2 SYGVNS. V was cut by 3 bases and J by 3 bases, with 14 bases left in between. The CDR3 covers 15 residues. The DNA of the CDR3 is TGTGCCAGCAGTGAGCCCGGAACTTTTGAAGAGACCCAGTACTTC. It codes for CASSEPGTFEETQYF.

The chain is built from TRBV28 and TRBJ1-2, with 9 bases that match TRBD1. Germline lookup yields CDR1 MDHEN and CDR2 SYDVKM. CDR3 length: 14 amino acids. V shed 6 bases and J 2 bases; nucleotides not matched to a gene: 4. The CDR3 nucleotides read TGTGCCAGCAGCGGGACAGGGAGGAACTATGGCTACACCTTC. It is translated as CASSGTGRNYGYTF.

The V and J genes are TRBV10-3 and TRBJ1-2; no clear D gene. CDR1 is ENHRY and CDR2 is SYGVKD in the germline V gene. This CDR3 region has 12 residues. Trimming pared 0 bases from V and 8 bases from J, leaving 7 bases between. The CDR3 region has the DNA TGTGCCATCAGTGAGTCGAACGTAGGCTACACCTTC. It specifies CAISESNVGYTF.

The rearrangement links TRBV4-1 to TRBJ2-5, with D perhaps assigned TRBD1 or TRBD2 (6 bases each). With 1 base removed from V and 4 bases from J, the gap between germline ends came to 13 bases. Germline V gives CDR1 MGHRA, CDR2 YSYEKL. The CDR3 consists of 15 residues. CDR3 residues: CASSQGGALRETQYF. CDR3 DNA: TGCGCCAGCAGCCAAGGGGGGGCTCTGCGAGAGACCCAGTACTTC.

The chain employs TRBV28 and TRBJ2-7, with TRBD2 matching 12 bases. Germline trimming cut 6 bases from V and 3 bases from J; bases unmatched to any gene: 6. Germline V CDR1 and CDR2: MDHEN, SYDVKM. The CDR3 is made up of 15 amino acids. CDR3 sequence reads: CASRSTSGGNYEQYF. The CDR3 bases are TGTGCCAGCAGATCCACTAGCGGGGGGAACTACGAGCAGTACTTC.

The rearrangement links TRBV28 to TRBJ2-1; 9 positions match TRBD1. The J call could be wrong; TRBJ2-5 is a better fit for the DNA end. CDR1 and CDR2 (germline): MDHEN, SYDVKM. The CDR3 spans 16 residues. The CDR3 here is CASKLLDRGGFGTQYF. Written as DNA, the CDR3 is TGTGCCAGCAAGCTACTGGACAGGGGTGGGTTCGGGACCCAGTACTTC.

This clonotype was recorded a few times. In DNA, the CDR3 is TGCAGTGCGTGGACAGTCGGCGAAAAACTGTTTTTT. This sequence encodes CSAWTVGEKLFF. The chain recombines TRBV20-1 with TRBJ1-4, with D perhaps TRBD1 (6 bases). This CDR3 has 12 residues. The V end was cut by 6 bases, the J end by 8 bases, with 13 bases between. In germline, CDR1 is DFQATT, CDR2 SNEGSKA (reference sequence).

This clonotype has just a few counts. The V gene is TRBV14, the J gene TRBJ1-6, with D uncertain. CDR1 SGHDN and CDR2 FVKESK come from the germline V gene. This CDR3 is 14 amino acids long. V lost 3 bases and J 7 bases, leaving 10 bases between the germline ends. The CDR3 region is CASSHGRGNSPLHF. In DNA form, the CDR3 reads TGTGCCAGCAGCCACGGCCGAGGGAATTCACCCCTCCACTTT.

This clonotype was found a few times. The CDR3 loop is CASSVGVGANSYEQYF. As DNA, the CDR3 is TGTGCCAGCAGCGTAGGAGTAGGGGCGAACTCCTACGAGCAGTACTTC. V and J are TRBV9 and TRBJ2-7; maybe TRBD1 (5 bases). V lost 0 bases and J lost 0, with 13 bases in between. CDR3 size: 16 residues. Per the germline V gene, CDR1 is SGDLS and CDR2 is YYNGEE.

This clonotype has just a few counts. The CDR3 DNA follows: TGTGCCAGCAGCTTAGGGGGGGACCCCCGGGGTCAGCCCCAGCATTTT. It is translated as CASSLGGDPRGQPQHF. V gene TRBV7-9 combines with J gene TRBJ1-5, with D perhaps matching TRBD1 (5 bases). Germline values: CDR1 SEHNR, CDR2 FQNEAQ (reference sequence). Trimming cost V 1 base and J 6 bases, with 16 bases left between them. CDR3 length: 16 residues.

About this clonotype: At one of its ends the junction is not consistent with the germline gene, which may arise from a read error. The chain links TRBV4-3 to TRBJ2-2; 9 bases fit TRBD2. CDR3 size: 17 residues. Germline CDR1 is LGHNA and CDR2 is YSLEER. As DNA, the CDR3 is TGCGCCAGCAGCCAAGGTCGGCTAGCGGGGAACACCGGAGAGCTGTTTTTT. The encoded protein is CASSQGRLAGNTGELFF.

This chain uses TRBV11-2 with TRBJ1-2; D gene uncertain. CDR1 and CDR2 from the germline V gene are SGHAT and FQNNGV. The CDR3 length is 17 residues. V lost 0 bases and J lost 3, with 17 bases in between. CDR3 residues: CASSLEPLQPLHYGYTF. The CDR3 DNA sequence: TGTGCCAGCAGCTTAGAACCACTACAGCCGCTCCACTATGGCTACACCTTC.

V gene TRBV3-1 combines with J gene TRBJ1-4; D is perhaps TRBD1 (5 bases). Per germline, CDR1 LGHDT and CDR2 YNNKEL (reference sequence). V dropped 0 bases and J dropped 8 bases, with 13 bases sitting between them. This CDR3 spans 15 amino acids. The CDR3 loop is CASSQEDFGGEKLFF. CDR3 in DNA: TGTGCCAGCAGCCAAGAGGACTTTGGGGGGGAAAAACTGTTTTTT.

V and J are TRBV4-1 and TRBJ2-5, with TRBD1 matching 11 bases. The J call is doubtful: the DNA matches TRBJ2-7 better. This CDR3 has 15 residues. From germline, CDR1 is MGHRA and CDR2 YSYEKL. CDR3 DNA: TGCGCCAGCAGCTTTGGACAGGGGGCAGAATACGAGCAGTACTTC. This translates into CASSFGQGAEYEQYF.

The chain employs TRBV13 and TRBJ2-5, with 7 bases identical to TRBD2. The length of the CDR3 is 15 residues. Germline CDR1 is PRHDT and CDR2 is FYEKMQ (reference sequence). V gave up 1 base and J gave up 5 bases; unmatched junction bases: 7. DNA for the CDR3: TGTGCCAGCAGCTTAGCGTGGGAGGGCCTGGAGACCCAGTACTTC. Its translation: CASSLAWEGLETQYF.

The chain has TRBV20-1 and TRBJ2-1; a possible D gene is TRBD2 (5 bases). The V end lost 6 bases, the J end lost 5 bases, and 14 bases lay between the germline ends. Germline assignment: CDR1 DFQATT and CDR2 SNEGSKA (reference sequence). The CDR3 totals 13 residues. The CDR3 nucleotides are TGCAGTGCCCGGAGAGGGCGGGACAATGAGCAGTTCTTC. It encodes CSARRGRDNEQFF.

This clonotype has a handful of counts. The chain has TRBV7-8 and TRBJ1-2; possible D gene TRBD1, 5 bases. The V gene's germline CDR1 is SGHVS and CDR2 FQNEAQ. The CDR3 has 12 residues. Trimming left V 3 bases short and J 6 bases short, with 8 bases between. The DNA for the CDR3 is TGTGCCAGCAGCTTTGGGACTGATGGCTACACCTTC. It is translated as CASSFGTDGYTF.

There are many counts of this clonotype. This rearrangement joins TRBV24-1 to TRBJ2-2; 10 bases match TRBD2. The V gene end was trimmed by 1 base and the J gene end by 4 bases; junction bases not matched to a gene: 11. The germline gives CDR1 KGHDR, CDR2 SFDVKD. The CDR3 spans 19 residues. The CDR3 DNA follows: TGTGCCACCAGTGATTTCCGAGGTAGCGGGGGGCGGAGCACCGGGGAGCTGTTTTTT. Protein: CATSDFRGSGGRSTGELFF.

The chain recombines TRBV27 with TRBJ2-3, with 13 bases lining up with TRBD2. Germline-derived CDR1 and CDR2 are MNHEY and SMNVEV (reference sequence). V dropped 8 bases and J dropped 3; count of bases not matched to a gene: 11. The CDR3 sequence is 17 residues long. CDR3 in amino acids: CASSRGLAGLGTDTQYF. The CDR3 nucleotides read TGTGCCAGCTCTCGGGGACTAGCGGGGCTTGGGACAGATACGCAGTATTTT.

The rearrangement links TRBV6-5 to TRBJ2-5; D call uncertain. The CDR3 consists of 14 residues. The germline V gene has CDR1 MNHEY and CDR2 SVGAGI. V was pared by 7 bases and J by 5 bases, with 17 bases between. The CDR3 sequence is CASTYGGRRETQYF. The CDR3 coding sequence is TGTGCCAGCACCTACGGTGGGCGGCGGGAGACCCAGTACTTC.

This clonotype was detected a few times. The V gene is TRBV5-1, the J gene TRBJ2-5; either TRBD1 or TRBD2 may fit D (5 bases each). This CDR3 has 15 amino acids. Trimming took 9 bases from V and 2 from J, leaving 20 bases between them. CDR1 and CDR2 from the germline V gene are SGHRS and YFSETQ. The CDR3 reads CATPPRGEQQETQYF. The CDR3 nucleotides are TGCGCCACCCCTCCGAGGGGCGAGCAGCAAGAGACCCAGTACTTC.

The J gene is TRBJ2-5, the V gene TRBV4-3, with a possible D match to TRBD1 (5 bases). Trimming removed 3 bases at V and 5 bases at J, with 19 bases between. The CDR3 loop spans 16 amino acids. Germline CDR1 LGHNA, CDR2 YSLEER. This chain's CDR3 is CASSQSSGNIGETQYF. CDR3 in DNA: TGCGCCAGCAGCCAGTCGTCAGGGAACATCGGGGAGACCCAGTACTTC.

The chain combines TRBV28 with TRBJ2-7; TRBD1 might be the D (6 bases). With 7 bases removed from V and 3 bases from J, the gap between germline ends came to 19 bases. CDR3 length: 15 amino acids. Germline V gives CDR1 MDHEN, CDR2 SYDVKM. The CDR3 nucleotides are TGTGCCAGCACCATAGGGGGTCAGGGCAACTACGAGCAGTACTTC. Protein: CASTIGGQGNYEQYF. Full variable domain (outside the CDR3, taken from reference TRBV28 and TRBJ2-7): DVKVTQSSRYLVKRTGEKVFLECVQDMDHENMFWYRQDPGLGLRLIYFSYDVKMKEKGDIPEGYSVSREKKERFSLILESASTNQTSMYLCASTIGGQGNYEQYFGPGTRLTVT.

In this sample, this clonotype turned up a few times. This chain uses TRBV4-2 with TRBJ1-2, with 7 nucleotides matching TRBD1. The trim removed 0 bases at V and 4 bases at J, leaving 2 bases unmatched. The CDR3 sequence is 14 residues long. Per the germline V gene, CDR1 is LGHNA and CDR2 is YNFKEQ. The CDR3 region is CASSQETGTYGYTF. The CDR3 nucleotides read TGTGCCAGCAGCCAAGAGACAGGGACCTATGGCTACACCTTC.

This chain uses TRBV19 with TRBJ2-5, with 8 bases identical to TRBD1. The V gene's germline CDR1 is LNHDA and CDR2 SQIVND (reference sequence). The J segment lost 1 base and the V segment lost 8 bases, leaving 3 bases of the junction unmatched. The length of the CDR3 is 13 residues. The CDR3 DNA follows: TGTGCCAGTGTGGACAGGGTCCAAGAGACCCAGTACTTC. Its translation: CASVDRVQETQYF.

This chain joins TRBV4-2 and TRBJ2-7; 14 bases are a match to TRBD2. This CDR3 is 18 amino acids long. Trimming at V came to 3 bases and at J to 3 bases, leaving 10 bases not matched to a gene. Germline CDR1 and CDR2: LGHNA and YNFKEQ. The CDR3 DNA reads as TGTGCCAGCAGCCAGCCCTCTCCCGGGACTAGCGGGAGCTACGAGCAGTACTTC. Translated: CASSQPSPGTSGSYEQYF.